The 31 T cell receptor beta chains reported below all come from one sample, sequenced in a study of shared clonotypes between healthy human individuals. CD45RO-negative, CCR7-positively selected cells formed the naive CD8 fraction, excluding terminally differentiated effector memory CD45RA+ cells. Here immunoSEQ multiplex PCR was the method, and the copy in TCRdb shows in-frame clones only, minus some. The sample has about 2.2 million clones; around 93% are singletons. The source material was naive CD8+ T cells from PBMCs. The receptors come from a man younger than 35 in good health. Some clones in this sample may be carry-over from other donors' samples.

The J gene is TRBJ2-1, the V gene TRBV9; tentatively, D is TRBD2 (5 bases). V was shortened by 4 bases and J by 4 bases, with 15 bases between the two germline ends. The germline CDR1 and CDR2 sequences are SGDLS and YYNGEE. The CDR3 runs 15 residues. CDR3 DNA: TGTGCCAGCAGCCTCGATACCAGCGGATACAATGAGCAGTTCTTC. It encodes CASSLDTSGYNEQFF.

This clone was seen only a few times. The J gene is TRBJ1-1, the V gene TRBV30; 10 bases agree with TRBD1. V gave up 4 bases and J gave up 4 bases; unmatched junction bases: 3. This CDR3 region has 13 residues. Germline V lookup: CDR1 GTSNPN, CDR2 SVGIG (reference sequence). In nucleotides, the CDR3 is TGTGCCTGGACCCGGGACAGGGGCACTGAAGCTTTCTTT. Residues: CAWTRDRGTEAFF.

The gene calls are TRBV6-5 and TRBJ2-1; TRBD1 might be the D (5 bases). Germline values: CDR1 MNHEY, CDR2 SVGAGI. This CDR3 is 13 amino acids long. V was clipped by 0 bases and J by 7 bases, with 7 bases between them. CDR3 sequence (DNA): TGTGCCAGCAGTTACTCCCAGGGAAATGAGCAGTTCTTC. It codes for CASSYSQGNEQFF.

The V and J genes are TRBV4-1 and TRBJ2-1; 10 bases fit TRBD2. The junction had 12 bases not matched to a gene; V was cut back by 9 bases and J by 10 bases. The CDR3 extends over 14 amino acids. Germline lookup yields CDR1 MGHRA and CDR2 YSYEKL. Here the CDR3 DNA reads TGCGCCAGTACCGGGACTAGCGTGGTAGGGGAGCAGTTCTTC. Translation gives CASTGTSVVGEQFF.

The chain is built from TRBV7-8 and TRBJ2-3; D may match TRBD1 or TRBD2 (5 bases each). Germline CDR1 and CDR2: SGHVS and FQNEAQ. The V end lost 5 bases, the J end lost 0 bases, and 21 bases lay between the germline ends. This CDR3 spans 18 amino acids. The CDR3 region has the DNA TGTGCCAGCAGCAGCTACATTAGGGGCGGGTCTAGCACAGATACGCAGTATTTT. Encoded protein: CASSSYIRGGSSTDTQYF.

This chain connects TRBV7-6 to TRBJ2-7; D not resolved. The CDR3 covers 15 residues. V lost 1 base and J lost 7, with 17 bases in between. Germline V gene sequence: CDR1 SGHVS, CDR2 FNYEAQ. For the CDR3, the DNA is TGTGCCAGCAGCTTAGATCGATCTTGGGCGGTTGAGCAGTACTTC. Translating gives CASSLDRSWAVEQYF.

As for this clone: The sample carries other DNA sequences with the same CDR3. V gene TRBV6-6 combines with J gene TRBJ1-4; D possibly corresponds to TRBD1 (6 bases). From germline, CDR1 is MNHNY and CDR2 SVGAGI (reference sequence). The V end lost 0 bases, the J end lost 5 bases, and 10 bases lay between the germline ends. The CDR3 spans 15 residues. CDR3 sequence reads: CASSYSGGTNEKLFF. DNA for the CDR3: TGTGCCAGCAGTTACTCGGGGGGCACCAATGAAAAACTGTTTTTT.

V gene TRBV28 combines with J gene TRBJ1-1; no definite D call. V gave up 3 bases and J gave up 6 bases, with 11 bases separating them. CDR3 size: 13 residues. Germline CDR1 is MDHEN and CDR2 is SYDVKM. The CDR3 loop reads CASSFRGAPEAFF. As DNA, the CDR3 is TGTGCCAGCAGTTTCCGGGGTGCTCCTGAAGCTTTCTTT. The whole variable domain, filled in from reference TRBV28 and TRBJ1-1, reads DVKVTQSSRYLVKRTGEKVFLECVQDMDHENMFWYRQDPGLGLRLIYFSYDVKMKEKGDIPEGYSVSREKKERFSLILESASTNQTSMYLCASSFRGAPEAFFGQGTRLTVV.

The genes are TRBV28 and TRBJ2-7; TRBD2 agrees at 7 bases. The CDR3 totals 12 residues. J gave up 4 bases and V 5 bases, and 2 bases lay outside the gene matches. Germline loops: CDR1 MDHEN, CDR2 SYDVKM. DNA of the CDR3: TGTGCCAGCAGTATACTAGCGTACGAGCAGTACTTC. Translating gives CASSILAYEQYF. Complete variable domain (other parts from reference TRBV28 and TRBJ2-7): DVKVTQSSRYLVKRTGEKVFLECVQDMDHENMFWYRQDPGLGLRLIYFSYDVKMKEKGDIPEGYSVSREKKERFSLILESASTNQTSMYLCASSILAYEQYFGPGTRLTVT.

The V and J genes are TRBV28 and TRBJ2-7; possibly TRBD2 for D (5 bases). Trimming stripped 8 bases from V and 3 bases from J, with 17 bases between. The CDR3 runs 14 residues. Per germline, CDR1 MDHEN and CDR2 SYDVKM. In nucleotides, the CDR3 is TGTGCCAGCCGAGGTGAGGGAGACTACTACGAGCAGTACTTC. This gives the protein CASRGEGDYYEQYF.

The gene calls are TRBV13 and TRBJ2-2, with D unresolved. This CDR3 has 15 residues. Germline CDR1 and CDR2: PRHDT and FYEKMQ (reference sequence). Trimming took off 5 bases at V and 6 bases at J, with 16 bases between the two ends. CDR3: CASSRGEIESGELFF. The CDR3 DNA reads as TGTGCCAGCAGCCGCGGTGAGATAGAGTCCGGGGAGCTGTTTTTT.

The chain is built from TRBV27 and TRBJ2-2, with D unresolved. Looked up from germline, CDR1 is MNHEY and CDR2 is SMNVEV (reference sequence). V shed 3 bases and J shed 5 bases, with 7 bases lying between them. CDR3 size: 13 residues. CDR3 region: CASSFQTTGELFF. DNA for the CDR3: TGTGCCAGCAGTTTTCAGACAACCGGGGAGCTGTTTTTT.

The V gene is TRBV30, the J gene TRBJ2-5; D may be TRBD1 (6 bases). The CDR3 length is 14 residues. The germline V gene has CDR1 GTSNPN and CDR2 SVGIG (reference sequence). V shed 4 bases and J shed 3 bases, with 15 bases lying between them. The CDR3 DNA follows: TGTGCCTGGAACAACGTGGGGGCAGAAGAGACCCAGTACTTC. Its translation: CAWNNVGAEETQYF.

With respect to this clone: A junction end diverges from the germline sequence, so it may reflect a read error. This chain connects TRBV5-5 to TRBJ2-4, with TRBD1 matching over 10 bases. Germline V gives CDR1 SGHKS, CDR2 YYEKEE (reference sequence). CDR3 length: 14 residues. The CDR3 DNA reads TGTGCCAGCAGTCATGTCCCGGGACAGGGGCCGGGTGTCTTC. As protein: CASSHVPGQGPGVF.

V and J are TRBV25-1 and TRBJ2-5; maybe TRBD1 (5 bases). The better agreement between TRBJ2-7 and the DNA end casts doubt on the J call. This CDR3 has 13 amino acids. Germline V CDR1 and CDR2: MGHDK, SYGVNS. The CDR3 loop reads CASSETASYEQYF. CDR3 nucleotides: TGTGCCAGCAGTGAGACAGCAAGTTACGAGCAGTACTTC.

The chain couples TRBV6-1 to TRBJ2-1; possibly TRBD1 or TRBD2 for D (5 bases each). CDR1 and CDR2 from the germline V gene are MNHNS and SASEGT. V shed 2 bases and J shed 8 bases, with 13 bases lying between them. The CDR3 sequence is 14 residues long. CDR3 in amino acids: CASSEQGVVDEQFF. The CDR3 nucleotides read TGTGCCAGCAGTGAACAGGGAGTTGTCGATGAGCAGTTCTTC.

V usage is TRBV7-2 and J usage is TRBJ2-5; D perhaps matches TRBD1 (5 bases). The CDR3 spans 16 residues. Germline lookup yields CDR1 SGHTA and CDR2 FQGNSA. V was trimmed by 1 base and J by 0 bases, leaving 12 bases between them. The DNA of the CDR3 is TGTGCCAGCAGCTTAGTGTCAGGGTATAACCAAGAGACCCAGTACTTC. Amino acids: CASSLVSGYNQETQYF.

This sequence joins TRBV5-6 and TRBJ2-2; no reliable D call. CDR3 length: 14 amino acids. Trimming cost V 5 bases and J 4 bases, with 12 bases left between them. Germline assignment: CDR1 SGHDT and CDR2 YYEEEE. The CDR3 DNA reads as TGTGCCAGCAGTTGGGGATCGTTCACCGGGGAGCTGTTTTTT. Amino acids: CASSWGSFTGELFF. The whole variable domain, filled in from reference TRBV5-6 and TRBJ2-2, reads DAGVTQSPTHLIKTRGQQVTLRCSPKSGHDTVSWYQQALGQGPQFIFQYYEEEERQRGNFPDRFSGHQFPNYSSELNVNALLLGDSALYLCASSWGSFTGELFFGEGSRLTVL.

The chain couples TRBV5-1 to TRBJ2-1, with TRBD2 matching 7 bases. The CDR3 extends over 15 amino acids. V lost 4 bases, J lost 9 bases, and 13 bases stayed unmatched. In germline, CDR1 is SGHRS, CDR2 YFSETQ. Here the CDR3 reads CASSPGREGTGEQFF. The CDR3 coding sequence is TGCGCCAGCAGCCCGGGAAGGGAGGGAACTGGTGAGCAGTTCTTC.

The V call is TRBV19, the J call TRBJ1-1, with unresolved D. V was pared by 3 bases and J by 0 bases, with 14 bases between. The length of the CDR3 is 16 residues. CDR1 LNHDA and CDR2 SQIVND come from the germline V gene (reference sequence). The CDR3: CASSMGDGDLNTEAFF. CDR3 nucleotide sequence: TGTGCCAGTAGTATGGGTGACGGAGACCTGAACACTGAAGCTTTCTTT.

This clone was observed a single time. The rearrangement links TRBV19 to TRBJ1-5; D is unresolved. CDR3 length: 14 amino acids. Trimming took off 3 bases at V and 6 bases at J, with 12 bases between the two ends. Germline CDR1 is LNHDA and CDR2 is SQIVND (reference sequence). Here the CDR3 DNA reads TGTGCCAGTAGTATCGGGAAGGGTGGTCAGCCCCAGCATTTT. Amino acid sequence: CASSIGKGGQPQHF.

The rearrangement links TRBV29-1 to TRBJ2-2, with TRBD2 identical over 8 bases. CDR1 and CDR2 (germline): SQVTM, ANQGSEA. The CDR3 totals 16 residues. Trimming cost V 6 bases and J 0 bases; bases outside gene matches: 9. The CDR3, as DNA: TGCAGCGTCTCCCCACTAGCGGAGTCGAACACCGGGGAGCTGTTTTTT. It codes for CSVSPLAESNTGELFF.

The chain has TRBV28 and TRBJ2-3, with D possibly called TRBD1 or TRBD2 (5 bases each). Germline V gene lookup returns CDR1 MDHEN and CDR2 SYDVKM. The CDR3 has 14 residues. Between the trimmed V and J ends, which lost 3 bases and 5 bases, there was a span of 12 bases. The CDR3 sequence: CASSFRGAGDTQYF. The CDR3 DNA is TGTGCCAGCAGTTTTCGGGGCGCGGGAGATACGCAGTATTTT.

The rearrangement links TRBV11-2 to TRBJ2-2, with 12 bases identical to TRBD2. The germline CDR1 and CDR2 sequences are SGHAT and FQNNGV. The CDR3 has 18 amino acids. Trimming cost V 5 bases and J 4 bases; bases outside gene matches: 11. The CDR3 loop reads CASSPNWWTSGITGELFF. Here the CDR3 DNA reads TGTGCCAGCAGCCCCAATTGGTGGACTAGCGGGATCACCGGGGAGCTGTTTTTT.

The chain uses TRBV5-6 and TRBJ1-3; TRBD1 matches at 8 bases. This CDR3 has 18 amino acids. J lost 0 bases, V lost 2 bases, and 10 bases had no gene match. Germline CDR1 is SGHDT and CDR2 is YYEEEE. CDR3: CASSFGQGSAFSGNTIYF. The CDR3 DNA reads TGTGCCAGCAGCTTCGGACAGGGCTCCGCATTCTCTGGAAACACCATATATTTT. Supplemented by reference TRBV5-6 and TRBJ1-3, the full variable domain reads DAGVTQSPTHLIKTRGQQVTLRCSPKSGHDTVSWYQQALGQGPQFIFQYYEEEERQRGNFPDRFSGHQFPNYSSELNVNALLLGDSALYLCASSFGQGSAFSGNTIYFGEGSWLTVV.

The rearrangement joins TRBV6-5 to TRBJ2-1, with a weak D call TRBD1 (5 bases). CDR1 is MNHEY and CDR2 is SVGAGI in the germline V gene. The CDR3 sequence is 14 residues long. The V end was cut by 5 bases, the J end by 6 bases, with 14 bases between. This chain's CDR3 is CASSQHQGSNEQFF. The CDR3 DNA reads as TGTGCCAGCAGTCAACATCAGGGTTCCAATGAGCAGTTCTTC.

This chain links TRBV2 with TRBJ2-3, with D unresolved. This CDR3 comprises 16 residues. Trimming shortened V by 0 bases and J by 2 bases, and 12 bases separated the two germline ends. CDR1 and CDR2 from the germline V gene are SNHLY and FYNNEI. The CDR3 sequence: CASSEALGFATDTQYF. DNA for the CDR3: TGTGCCAGCAGTGAAGCGCTGGGGTTTGCCACAGATACGCAGTATTTT.

The chain employs TRBV7-9 and TRBJ2-7; a weak D match, TRBD2 (5 bases). The V end lost 6 bases, the J end lost 0 bases, and 15 bases lay between the germline ends. This CDR3 spans 15 amino acids. Germline V lookup: CDR1 SEHNR, CDR2 FQNEAQ (reference sequence). CDR3 nucleotide sequence: TGTGCCAGCAGTCTAGGATGGGGAGCCTCCTACGAGCAGTACTTC. This codes for CASSLGWGASYEQYF.

The chain uses TRBV30 and TRBJ2-7; D unclear. The CDR3 covers 13 residues. Germline V gives CDR1 GTSNPN, CDR2 SVGIG (reference sequence). Trimming removed 0 bases at V and 3 bases at J, with 9 bases between. CDR3 sequence: CAWSVKNIYEQYF. The CDR3 coding sequence is TGTGCCTGGAGTGTAAAGAATATCTACGAGCAGTACTTC.

The chain has TRBV10-3 and TRBJ2-7; 7 nucleotides line up with TRBD2. CDR1 is ENHRY and CDR2 is SYGVKD in the germline V gene. There are 14 residues in the CDR3. Trimming cost V 3 bases and J 6 bases; bases outside gene matches: 8. The CDR3 sequence: CAISDMAGAPEQYF. The CDR3 coding sequence is TGTGCCATCAGTGATATGGCGGGAGCGCCCGAGCAGTACTTC.

This clone came up once. The rearrangement joins TRBV4-2 to TRBJ2-7, with D tentatively TRBD1 or TRBD2 (5 bases each). Germline lookup yields CDR1 LGHNA and CDR2 YNFKEQ. The V and J ends lost 0 bases and 3 bases respectively, with 12 bases between them. This CDR3 has 15 residues. This CDR3 reads CASSQETGPLYEQYF. CDR3 DNA sequence: TGTGCCAGCAGCCAAGAGACGGGACCCCTCTACGAGCAGTACTTC.